This T cell receptor (beta chain) was recovered during a study of blood T cell repertoires in COVID-19. Study at large: Whether acute or convalescent, the COVID-19 samples came from the United States, Italy and Spain.

A single count supports this clone. Original methodology: For nucleated cells, counts were estimated from reference gene primer amplification. Sequenced by immunoSEQ multiplex PCR; TCRdb stores in-frame clones only, minus some. The V and J calls and clone size come from that table; D and trimming were worked out from the DNA. The data hold over 95,000 clones, with roughly 89% observed a single time. Source material: peripheral blood. This clonotype was sampled from a human donor with acute or convalescent COVID-19. The donor label of this sample is uncertain.

In DNA, the CDR3 is TGTGCCAGCAGCTTAGGCTCCTTAGCGGGGGGCCCGGGGGTAGATACGCAGTATTTT. Its protein is CASSLGSLAGGPGVDTQYF. The chain recombines TRBV7-2 with TRBJ2-3; TRBD2 agrees at 10 bases. CDR1 and CDR2 from the germline V gene are SGHTA and FQGNSA. This CDR3 has 19 residues. Trimming at V came to 1 base and at J to 5 bases, leaving 15 bases not matched to a gene. Filled out from reference TRBV7-2 and TRBJ2-3, the complete variable domain reads GAGVSQSPSNKVTEKGKDVELRCDPISGHTALYWYRQSLGQGLEFLIYFQGNSAPDKSGLPSDRFSAERTGGSVSTLTIQRTQQEDSAVYLCASSLGSLAGGPGVDTQYFGPGTRLTVL.